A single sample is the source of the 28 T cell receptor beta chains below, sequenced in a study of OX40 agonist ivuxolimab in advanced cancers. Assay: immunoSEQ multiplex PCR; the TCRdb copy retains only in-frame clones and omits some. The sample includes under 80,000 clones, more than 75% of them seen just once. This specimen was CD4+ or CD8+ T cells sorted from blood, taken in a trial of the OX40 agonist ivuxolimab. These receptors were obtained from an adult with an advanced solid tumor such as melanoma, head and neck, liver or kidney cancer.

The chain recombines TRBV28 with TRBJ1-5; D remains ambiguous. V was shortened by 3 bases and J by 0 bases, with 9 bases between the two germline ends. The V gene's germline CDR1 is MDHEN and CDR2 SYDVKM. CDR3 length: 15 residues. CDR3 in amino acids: CASSLTRHSNQPQHF. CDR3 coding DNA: TGTGCCAGCAGTTTGACCAGGCATAGCAATCAGCCCCAGCATTTT.

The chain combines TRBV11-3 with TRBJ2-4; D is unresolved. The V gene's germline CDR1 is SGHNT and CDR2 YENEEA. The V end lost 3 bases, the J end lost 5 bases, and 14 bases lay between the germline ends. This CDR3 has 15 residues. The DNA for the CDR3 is TGTGCCAGCAGCTTGGGTCCCCCCATGGAAAACATTCAGTACTTC. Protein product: CASSLGPPMENIQYF.

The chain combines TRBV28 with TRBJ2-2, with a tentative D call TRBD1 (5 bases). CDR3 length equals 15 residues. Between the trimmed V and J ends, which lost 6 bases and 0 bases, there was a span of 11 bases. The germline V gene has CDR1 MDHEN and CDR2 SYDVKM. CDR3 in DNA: TGTGCCAGCAGGTCAGGGATATCGAACACCGGGGAGCTGTTTTTT. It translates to CASRSGISNTGELFF.

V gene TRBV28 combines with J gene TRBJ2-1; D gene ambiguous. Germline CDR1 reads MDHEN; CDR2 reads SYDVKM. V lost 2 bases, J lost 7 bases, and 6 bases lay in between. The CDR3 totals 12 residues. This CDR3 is CASSLEGNEQFF. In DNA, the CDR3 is TGTGCCAGCAGTTTAGAAGGAAATGAGCAGTTCTTC.

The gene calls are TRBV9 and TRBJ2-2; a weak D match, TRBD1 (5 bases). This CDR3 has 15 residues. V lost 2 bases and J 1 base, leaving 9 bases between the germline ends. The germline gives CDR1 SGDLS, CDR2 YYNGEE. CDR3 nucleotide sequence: TGTGCCAGCAGCGTGACAGACTTGAACACCGGGGAGCTGTTTTTT. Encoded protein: CASSVTDLNTGELFF. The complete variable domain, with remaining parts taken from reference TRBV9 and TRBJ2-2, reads DSGVTQTPKHLITATGQRVTLRCSPRSGDLSVYWYQQSLDQGLQFLIQYYNGEERAKGNILERFSAQQFPDLHSELNLSSLELGDSALYFCASSVTDLNTGELFFGEGSRLTVL.

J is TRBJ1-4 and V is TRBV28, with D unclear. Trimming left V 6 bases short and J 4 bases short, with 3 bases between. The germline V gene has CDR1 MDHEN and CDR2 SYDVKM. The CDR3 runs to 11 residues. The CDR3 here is CASSLNEKLFF. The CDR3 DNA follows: TGTGCCAGCAGCCTTAATGAAAAACTGTTTTTT.

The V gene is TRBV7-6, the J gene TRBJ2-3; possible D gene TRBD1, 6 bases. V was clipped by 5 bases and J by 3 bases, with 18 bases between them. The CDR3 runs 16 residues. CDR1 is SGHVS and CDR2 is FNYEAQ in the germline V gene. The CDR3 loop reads CASSPGIRGPTDTQYF. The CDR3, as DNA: TGTGCCAGCAGCCCCGGTATCAGGGGTCCGACAGATACGCAGTATTTT.

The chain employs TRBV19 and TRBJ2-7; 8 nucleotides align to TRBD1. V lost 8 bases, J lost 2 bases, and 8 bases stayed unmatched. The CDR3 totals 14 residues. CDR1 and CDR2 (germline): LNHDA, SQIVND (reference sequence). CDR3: CASATGDSAYEQYF. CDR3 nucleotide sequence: TGTGCCAGTGCGACAGGGGACTCGGCCTACGAGCAGTACTTC.

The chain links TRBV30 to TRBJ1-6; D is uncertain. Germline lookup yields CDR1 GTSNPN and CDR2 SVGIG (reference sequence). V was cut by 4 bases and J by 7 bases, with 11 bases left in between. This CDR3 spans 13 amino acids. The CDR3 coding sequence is TGTGCCTGGAATCGGATCCTCAATTCACCCCTCCACTTT. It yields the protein CAWNRILNSPLHF.

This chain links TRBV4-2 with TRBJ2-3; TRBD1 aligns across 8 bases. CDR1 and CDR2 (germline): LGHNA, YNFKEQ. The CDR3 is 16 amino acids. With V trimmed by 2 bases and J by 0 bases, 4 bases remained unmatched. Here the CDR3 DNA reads TGTGCCAGCAGCCAACCCCAGGGGGCGAGCACAGATACGCAGTATTTT. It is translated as CASSQPQGASTDTQYF.

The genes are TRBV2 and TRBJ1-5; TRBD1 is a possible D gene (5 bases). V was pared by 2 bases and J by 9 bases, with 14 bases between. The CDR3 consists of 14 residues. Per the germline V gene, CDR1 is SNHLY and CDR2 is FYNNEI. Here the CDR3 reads CASSELQERRPQHF. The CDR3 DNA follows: TGTGCCAGCAGTGAATTACAGGAGCGCCGGCCCCAGCATTTT.

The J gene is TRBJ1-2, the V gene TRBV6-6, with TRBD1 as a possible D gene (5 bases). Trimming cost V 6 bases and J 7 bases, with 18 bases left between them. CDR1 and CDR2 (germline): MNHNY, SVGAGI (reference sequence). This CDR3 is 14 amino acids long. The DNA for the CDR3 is TGTGCCAGCAGCCCAGAGGGGAGGAAGCGTGGCTACACCTTC. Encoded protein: CASSPEGRKRGYTF.

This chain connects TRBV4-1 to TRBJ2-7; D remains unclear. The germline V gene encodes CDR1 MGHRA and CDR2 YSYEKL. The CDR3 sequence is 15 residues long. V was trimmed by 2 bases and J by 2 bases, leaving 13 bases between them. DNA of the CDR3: TGCGCCAGCAGCCAAAGTACCGCGGTTCCCTACGAGCAGTACTTC. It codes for CASSQSTAVPYEQYF.

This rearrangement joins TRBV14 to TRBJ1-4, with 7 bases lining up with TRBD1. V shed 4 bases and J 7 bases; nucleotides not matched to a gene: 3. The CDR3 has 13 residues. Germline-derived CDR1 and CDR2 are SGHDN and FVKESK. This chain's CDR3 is CASSLGTVEKLFF. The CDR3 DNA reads TGTGCCAGCAGCCTAGGGACAGTTGAAAAACTGTTTTTT.

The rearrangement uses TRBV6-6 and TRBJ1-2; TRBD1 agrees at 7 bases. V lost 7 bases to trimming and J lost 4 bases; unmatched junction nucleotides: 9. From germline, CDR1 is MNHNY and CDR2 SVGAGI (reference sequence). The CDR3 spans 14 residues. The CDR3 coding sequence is TGTGCCAGCACCCGCATGACAGGGTCCTATGGCTACACCTTC. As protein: CASTRMTGSYGYTF.

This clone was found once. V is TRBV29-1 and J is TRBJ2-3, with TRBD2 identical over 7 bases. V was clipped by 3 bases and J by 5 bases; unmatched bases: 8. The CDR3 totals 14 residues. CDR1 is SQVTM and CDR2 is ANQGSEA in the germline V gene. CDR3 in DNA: TGCAGCGTTGATCTAGCGGAGCGGGGAGATACGCAGTATTTT. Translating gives CSVDLAERGDTQYF.

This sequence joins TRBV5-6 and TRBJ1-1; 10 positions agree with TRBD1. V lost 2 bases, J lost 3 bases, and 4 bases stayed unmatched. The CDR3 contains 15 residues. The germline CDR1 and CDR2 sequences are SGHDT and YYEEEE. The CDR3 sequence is CASSFGTGVHTEAFF. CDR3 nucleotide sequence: TGTGCCAGCAGCTTCGGGACAGGGGTACACACTGAAGCTTTCTTT.

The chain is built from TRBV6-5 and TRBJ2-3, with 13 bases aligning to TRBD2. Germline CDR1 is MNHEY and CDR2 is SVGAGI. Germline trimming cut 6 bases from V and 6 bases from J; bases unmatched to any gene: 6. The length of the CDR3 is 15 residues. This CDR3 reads CASSRTSGGPDTQYF. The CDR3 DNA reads TGTGCCAGCAGCAGGACTAGCGGGGGCCCCGATACGCAGTATTTT.

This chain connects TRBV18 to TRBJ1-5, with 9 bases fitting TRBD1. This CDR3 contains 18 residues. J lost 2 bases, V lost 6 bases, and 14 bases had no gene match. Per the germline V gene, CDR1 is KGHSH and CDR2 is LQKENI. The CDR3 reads CASSLLETGGAGNQPQHF. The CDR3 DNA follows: TGTGCCAGCTCGCTACTTGAAACAGGGGGCGCGGGCAATCAGCCCCAGCATTTT.

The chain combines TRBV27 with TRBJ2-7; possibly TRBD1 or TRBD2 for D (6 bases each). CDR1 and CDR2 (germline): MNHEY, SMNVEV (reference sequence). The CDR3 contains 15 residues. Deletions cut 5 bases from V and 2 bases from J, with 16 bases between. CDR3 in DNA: TGTGCCAGCAGTCGCCAATCCCGGGGGCCCTACGAGCAGTACTTC. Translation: CASSRQSRGPYEQYF.

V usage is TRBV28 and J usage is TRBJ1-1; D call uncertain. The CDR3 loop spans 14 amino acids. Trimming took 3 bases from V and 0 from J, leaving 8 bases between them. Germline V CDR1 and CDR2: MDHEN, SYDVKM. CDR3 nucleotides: TGTGCCAGCAGTTTGGACGGCTTGAACACTGAAGCTTTCTTT. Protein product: CASSLDGLNTEAFF. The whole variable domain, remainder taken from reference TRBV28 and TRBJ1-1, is DVKVTQSSRYLVKRTGEKVFLECVQDMDHENMFWYRQDPGLGLRLIYFSYDVKMKEKGDIPEGYSVSREKKERFSLILESASTNQTSMYLCASSLDGLNTEAFFGQGTRLTVV.

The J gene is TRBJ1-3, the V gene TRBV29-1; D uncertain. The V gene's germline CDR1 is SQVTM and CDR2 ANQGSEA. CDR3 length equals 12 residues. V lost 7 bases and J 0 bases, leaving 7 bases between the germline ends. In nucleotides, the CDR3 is TGCAGCGGGGGAACCTCTGGAAACACCATATATTTT. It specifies CSGGTSGNTIYF.

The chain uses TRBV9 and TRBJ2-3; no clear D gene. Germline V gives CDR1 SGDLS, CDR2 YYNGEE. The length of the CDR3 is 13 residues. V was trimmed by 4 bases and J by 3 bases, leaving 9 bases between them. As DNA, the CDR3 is TGTGCCAGCAGCCCCCCCCGTACAGATACGCAGTATTTT. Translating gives CASSPPRTDTQYF.

The CDR3 reads CASSYSSLATNEKLFF. CDR3 in DNA: TGTGCCAGCAGTTACTCTTCCCTGGCAACTAATGAAAAACTGTTTTTT. The V and J genes are TRBV6-5 and TRBJ1-4, with D unresolved. Between the trimmed V and J ends, which lost 0 bases and 0 bases, there was a span of 8 bases. Germline V lookup: CDR1 MNHEY, CDR2 SVGAGI. CDR3 length: 16 amino acids.

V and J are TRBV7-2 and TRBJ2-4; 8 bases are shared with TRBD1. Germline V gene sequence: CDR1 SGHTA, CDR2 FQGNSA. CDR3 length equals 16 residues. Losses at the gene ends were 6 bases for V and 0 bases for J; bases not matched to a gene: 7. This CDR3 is CASSHRTGIAKNIQYF. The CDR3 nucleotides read TGTGCCAGCAGTCACAGGACAGGGATAGCCAAAAACATTCAGTACTTC.

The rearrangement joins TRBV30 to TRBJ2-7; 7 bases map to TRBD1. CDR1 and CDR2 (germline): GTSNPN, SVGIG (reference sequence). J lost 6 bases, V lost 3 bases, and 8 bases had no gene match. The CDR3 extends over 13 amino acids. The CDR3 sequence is CAWRRTGIGEQYF. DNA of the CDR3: TGTGCCTGGAGACGGACAGGCATTGGCGAGCAGTACTTC.

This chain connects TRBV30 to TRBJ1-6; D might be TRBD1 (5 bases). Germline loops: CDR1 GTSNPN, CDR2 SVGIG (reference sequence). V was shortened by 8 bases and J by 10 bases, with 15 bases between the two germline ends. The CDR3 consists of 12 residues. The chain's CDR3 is CAGTVKGSPLHF. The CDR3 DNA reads TGTGCCGGGACGGTTAAGGGCTCACCCCTCCACTTT.

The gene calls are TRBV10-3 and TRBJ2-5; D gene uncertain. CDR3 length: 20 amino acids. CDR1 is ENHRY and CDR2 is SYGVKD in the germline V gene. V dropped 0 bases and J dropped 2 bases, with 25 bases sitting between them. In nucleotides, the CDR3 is TGTGCCATCAGTGAGTCGAACAGACGAGGCCCCTCCGTGGGACAAGAGACCCAGTACTTC. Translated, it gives CAISESNRRGPSVGQETQYF.